This T cell receptor beta chain was recorded in a study of blood T cell repertoires in COVID-19. Looking at the study overall: There were acute and convalescent COVID-19 samples, and they came from the United States, Italy and Spain. The cDNA or gDNA used as material had been derived from T cells, B-cell-depleted T cells, or PBMCs.

Germline V CDR1 and CDR2: SNHLY, FYNNEI. The CDR3 is made up of 14 amino acids. V shed 6 bases and J shed 7 bases, with 16 bases lying between them. Authors' processing steps: Reference gene primers were amplified, and this amplification served to estimate nucleated cell counts. Data came from immunoSEQ multiplex PCR; TCRdb stores just in-frame clones and leaves some out. D and trimming were read from the DNA, whereas the V and J calls and clone size are those reported in that table. Seen here are roughly 480,000 clones, 89% observed once, and the top ten hold roughly 0.9%. Seattle researchers signed up patients amid active infection and tracked them longitudinally.

The sample consisted of peripheral blood. The J gene is TRBJ2-1, the V gene TRBV2; perhaps TRBD2 as D (6 bases). The sequence was collected from a man aged 18-30 years with COVID-19, enrolled during active disease. DNA of the CDR3: TGTGCCAGCAGCCCTTTGGAGGGCCTGAATGAGCAGTTCTTC. Translating gives CASSPLEGLNEQFF.